Each of the 27 T cell receptor beta chains below was sequenced from the same sample in a study of regulatory T cells in long-lasting Graves disease. iRepertoire HTBI primers and Arm-PCR of CDR3 regions built TCR beta libraries. TCRdb re-called the multiplex PCR reads with MiXCR, one entry per CDR3 protein. The repertoire holds around 340,000 distinct CDR3 sequences, with around a fifth as singletons. Stated time point: persistent/refractory GD, antithyroid drugs over 5 years with positive TRAb. Extracted RNA from PBMCs served as the source of the TCR library. Source: peripheral blood mononuclear cells (PBMCs), taken when the disease was refractory, from a patient treated with antithyroid drugs. These receptors were taken from a female donor with Graves disease.

This clonotype appeared a few times. J is TRBJ1-1 and V is TRBV5-6; D might be TRBD1 (5 bases). Germline assignment: CDR1 SGHDT and CDR2 YYEEEE. Trimming took off 2 bases at V and 6 bases at J, with 11 bases between the two ends. The CDR3 length is 13 residues. This chain's CDR3 is CASSFRGEAEAFF. CDR3 in DNA: TGTGCCAGCAGCTTCCGGGGCGAAGCTGAAGCTTTCTTT.

This clonotype was recorded many times. The junction departs from the called germline gene at one end, perhaps through a read error. CDR3 bases: TGTGCCTGGAGTATCCGGGACAGCCACGTTTTT. Its translation is CAWSIRDSHVF. The chain couples TRBV30 to TRBJ2-5, with 7 bases fitting TRBD1. Germline values: CDR1 GTSNPN, CDR2 SVGIG (reference sequence). The CDR3 is 11 residues long.

This clonotype was picked up a small number of times. This rearrangement joins TRBV30 to TRBJ1-6; D is uncertain. The V gene lost 3 bases and the J gene lost 6 bases, with 9 bases spanning the gap. Germline V lookup: CDR1 GTSNPN, CDR2 SVGIG (reference sequence). This CDR3 has 13 residues. In DNA, the CDR3 is TGTGCCTGGAGCCCCTTTGTTAATTCACCCCTCCACTTT. Translation gives CAWSPFVNSPLHF.

The chain couples TRBV20-1 to TRBJ2-7; 8 positions agree with TRBD1. Germline CDR1 reads DFQATT; CDR2 reads SNEGSKA (reference sequence). The CDR3 has 12 amino acids. The junction had 7 bases not matched to a gene; V was cut back by 8 bases and J by 4 bases. For the CDR3, the DNA is TGCAGTACCGGACAGGGTCGGTACGAGCAGTACTTC. It translates to CSTGQGRYEQYF.

The chain is built from TRBV7-2 and TRBJ1-6; possibly TRBD1 for D (6 bases). Germline CDR1 and CDR2: SGHTA and FQGNSA. V was clipped by 1 base and J by 14 bases, with 15 bases between them. This CDR3 has 14 amino acids. CDR3: CASSLEGGRKTLHF. CDR3 in DNA: TGTGCCAGCAGCTTAGAAGGGGGGCGTAAAACCCTCCACTTT.

At least ten counts were recorded for this clonotype. The V call is TRBV6-2 or TRBV6-3, the J call TRBJ1-5; D ambiguous. The germline V gene has CDR1 MNHEY and CDR2 SVGEGT. CDR3 length equals 15 residues. Trimming took 5 bases from V and 1 from J, leaving 12 bases between them. The CDR3 DNA reads TGTGCCAGCAGTAAGGCCCTGGGAAGCAATCAGCCCCAGCATTTT. Translation: CASSKALGSNQPQHF.

This clonotype occurred many times. The genes are TRBV7-2 and TRBJ1-1; D call uncertain. Germline CDR1 is SGHTA and CDR2 is FQGNSA. V was cut by 4 bases and J by 8 bases, with 17 bases left in between. The CDR3 sequence is 14 residues long. In nucleotides, the CDR3 is TGTGCCAGCAGCTGGGCCCAGCCCTACAGAGAAGCTTTCTTT. The encoded protein is CASSWAQPYREAFF.

The gene calls are TRBV14 and TRBJ1-2, with D uncertain. V lost 2 bases to trimming and J lost 3 bases, with 16 bases between them. The CDR3 is 16 residues long. Germline lookup yields CDR1 SGHDN and CDR2 FVKESK. The CDR3 bases are TGTGCCAGCAGCCAAAGGGCCCTTATGGGGTACTATGGCTACACCTTC. This translates into CASSQRALMGYYGYTF.

With regard to this clonotype: This clone may be a read error of a much larger clone one base away. The chain employs TRBV27 and TRBJ1-1, with D perhaps matching TRBD1 (6 bases). This CDR3 comprises 14 residues. In germline, CDR1 is MNHEY, CDR2 SMNVEV (reference sequence). The ends were cut back, 7 bases at V and 4 bases at J, with 16 bases in the middle. In DNA form, the CDR3 reads TGTGCCAGCAACGGGCCAAGGGGGGGCACTGAAGCTTTCTTT. The encoded protein is CASNGPRGGTEAFF.

The gene calls are TRBV7-9 and TRBJ1-1, with D possibly TRBD1 on 5 matching bases. With 8 bases removed from V and 4 bases from J, the gap between germline ends came to 14 bases. The CDR3 runs to 13 residues. Germline V gives CDR1 SEHNR, CDR2 FQNEAQ (reference sequence). The CDR3 nucleotides are TGTGCCAGCGAGTGGGGGGTAAGCACTGAAGCTTTCTTT. Translation gives CASEWGVSTEAFF.

This clonotype was counted ten times or more. This sequence joins TRBV28 and TRBJ2-2; D may correspond to TRBD1 or TRBD2 (5 bases each). The germline V gene encodes CDR1 MDHEN and CDR2 SYDVKM. Trimming took off 6 bases at V and 7 bases at J, with 15 bases between the two ends. This CDR3 spans 14 amino acids. The CDR3 nucleotides read TGTGCCAGCAGCTCGGGACCCTACCTCGGGGAGCTGTTTTTT. Translating gives CASSSGPYLGELFF.

This clonotype was observed a handful of times. V is TRBV4-3 and J is TRBJ1-6; D is ambiguous. Trimming shortened V by 4 bases and J by 7 bases, and 11 bases separated the two germline ends. The CDR3 loop spans 14 amino acids. The germline V gene has CDR1 LGHNA and CDR2 YSLEER. The CDR3 here is CASSRKEENSPLHF. CDR3 nucleotide sequence: TGCGCCAGCAGCCGAAAAGAGGAGAATTCACCCCTCCACTTT.

A few counts support this clonotype. The gene calls are TRBV7-2 and TRBJ1-4, with a weak D call TRBD1 (5 bases). Trimming left V 5 bases short and J 0 bases short, with 10 bases between. Germline V gene sequence: CDR1 SGHTA, CDR2 FQGNSA. The CDR3 extends over 15 amino acids. The CDR3 protein is CASSLVTATNEKLFF. The CDR3 DNA reads TGTGCCAGCAGCCTAGTGACAGCAACTAATGAAAAACTGTTTTTT.

This chain links TRBV29-1 with TRBJ2-7, with 10 bases aligning to TRBD1. CDR1 is SQVTM and CDR2 is ANQGSEA in the germline V gene. After removal of 7 bases from V and 2 bases from J, the junction contained 11 bases not matched to a gene. The CDR3 runs 15 residues. The CDR3 here is CSAVLGTGAAYEQYF. The CDR3 region has the DNA TGCAGCGCCGTCTTAGGGACAGGGGCCGCCTACGAGCAGTACTTC.

The chain links TRBV19 to TRBJ2-2; D could derive from TRBD1 or TRBD2 (5 bases each). The V and J ends lost 3 bases and 4 bases respectively, with 12 bases between them. The CDR3 extends over 15 amino acids. Per the germline V gene, CDR1 is LNHDA and CDR2 is SQIVND (reference sequence). Here the CDR3 reads CASSIGGLSTGELFF. In DNA, the CDR3 is TGTGCCAGTAGTATTGGGGGTCTGAGCACCGGGGAGCTGTTTTTT.

This clonotype was picked up many times. V and J are TRBV2 and TRBJ1-5, with D unclear. Trimming took 5 bases from V and 5 from J, leaving 16 bases between them. CDR3 length: 15 residues. Germline CDR1 reads SNHLY; CDR2 reads FYNNEI. The CDR3 bases are TGTGCCAGCAGTTCCGACGGGTTTAAGCATCAGCCCCAGCATTTT. It yields the protein CASSSDGFKHQPQHF.

This clonotype came up many times. V is TRBV12-3 or TRBV12-4 and J is TRBJ1-1; D is ambiguous. The CDR3 has 14 amino acids. The V gene lost 1 base and the J gene lost 1 base, with 7 bases spanning the gap. CDR3 nucleotide sequence: TGTGCCAGCAGTTTAGTACAGACGAACACTGAAGCTTTCTTT. This codes for CASSLVQTNTEAFF.

The table lists this clonotype with many counts. The chain has TRBV6-1 and TRBJ1-1, with D maybe TRBD1 (5 bases). Germline loops: CDR1 MNHNS, CDR2 SASEGT. Trimming removed 6 bases from V and 0 bases from J, with 11 bases in between. The CDR3 contains 14 residues. The CDR3 region has the DNA TGTGCCAGCAGCCAAGGGACGGTGAACACTGAAGCTTTCTTT. Protein product: CASSQGTVNTEAFF.

This clonotype has at least ten counts. As DNA, the CDR3 is TGTGCCAGCAGTTTGGCAGGGGAAGGCGGGGAGCTGTTTTTT. Translation: CASSLAGEGGELFF. V is TRBV12-3 or TRBV12-4 and J is TRBJ2-2; D might be TRBD1 (6 bases). This CDR3 comprises 14 residues. The ends were cut back, 3 bases at V and 7 bases at J, with 12 bases in the middle.

This clonotype was seen a few times. The rearrangement uses TRBV4-3 and TRBJ1-6; a possible D gene is TRBD1 (5 bases). CDR1 is LGHNA and CDR2 is YSLEER in the germline V gene. V was clipped by 4 bases and J by 12 bases, with 19 bases between them. This CDR3 has 15 amino acids. In DNA, the CDR3 is TGCGCCAGCAGCCGCGATTCCGGGACCCTAAGACCCCTCCACTTT. Translated: CASSRDSGTLRPLHF.

The gene calls are TRBV7-9 and TRBJ2-7; D assignment may be TRBD1 or TRBD2 (5 bases each). Germline loops: CDR1 SEHNR, CDR2 FQNEAQ (reference sequence). V was trimmed by 3 bases and J by 5 bases, leaving 11 bases between them. The CDR3 runs to 13 residues. The DNA of the CDR3 is TGTGCCAGCAGCTTGCAGGGAGCCCACGAGCAGTACTTC. Its translation: CASSLQGAHEQYF.

This clonotype was seen ten or more times. The gene calls are TRBV29-1 and TRBJ2-7; 8 bases are shared with TRBD1. V lost 3 bases to trimming and J lost 2 bases; unmatched junction nucleotides: 6. The CDR3 has 14 residues. Germline V gene sequence: CDR1 SQVTM, CDR2 ANQGSEA. CDR3 sequence (DNA): TGCAGCGTTGATAAGTCGGGACAGGCCTACGAGCAGTACTTC. This translates into CSVDKSGQAYEQYF.

This clonotype was found many times. The chain combines TRBV20-1 with TRBJ2-5, with D maybe TRBD2 (6 bases). V was shortened by 6 bases and J by 3 bases, with 17 bases between the two germline ends. Per germline, CDR1 DFQATT and CDR2 SNEGSKA (reference sequence). This CDR3 contains 14 residues. Written as DNA, the CDR3 is TGCAGTGCAAGCGATACAGGAGGGGAAGAGACCCAGTACTTC. Translation: CSASDTGGEETQYF.

This clonotype was seen repeatedly, ten times or more. This sequence joins TRBV12-3 or TRBV12-4 and TRBJ1-6; no clear D gene. The CDR3 is 13 residues long. Between the trimmed V and J ends, which lost 4 bases and 9 bases, there was a span of 10 bases. This chain's CDR3 is CASSSQIVSPLHF. CDR3 nucleotides: TGTGCCAGCAGTTCCCAAATTGTTTCACCCCTCCACTTT.

This sequence joins TRBV6-2 or TRBV6-3 and TRBJ2-3; the match to TRBD2 covers 13 bases. Unmatched junction bases numbered 2, after V lost 6 bases and J lost 2 bases. The CDR3 consists of 15 residues. Germline CDR1 and CDR2: MNHEY and SVGEGT. CDR3 residues: CASRTSGRSTDTQYF. The CDR3 DNA reads TGTGCCAGCAGGACTAGCGGGAGGTCCACAGATACGCAGTATTTT.

This clonotype appeared a few times. The chain uses TRBV3-1 and TRBJ2-5; D unclear. The CDR3 totals 15 residues. Germline V CDR1 and CDR2: LGHDT, YNNKEL (reference sequence). Between the trimmed V and J ends, which lost 1 base and 1 base, there was a span of 10 bases. This chain's CDR3 is CASSQVYRVQETQYF. CDR3 DNA: TGTGCCAGCAGCCAAGTCTACCGAGTCCAAGAGACCCAGTACTTC.

This clonotype has only a few counts. The V gene is TRBV6-1, the J gene TRBJ1-5; 7 bases agree with TRBD1. Trimming took 7 bases from V and 2 from J; bases not matched to a gene: 8. Germline CDR1 MNHNS, CDR2 SASEGT. CDR3 length: 15 residues. The CDR3 sequence: CASTSGQWGNQPQHF. The CDR3 DNA reads as TGTGCCAGCACTTCGGGACAGTGGGGCAATCAGCCCCAGCATTTT.